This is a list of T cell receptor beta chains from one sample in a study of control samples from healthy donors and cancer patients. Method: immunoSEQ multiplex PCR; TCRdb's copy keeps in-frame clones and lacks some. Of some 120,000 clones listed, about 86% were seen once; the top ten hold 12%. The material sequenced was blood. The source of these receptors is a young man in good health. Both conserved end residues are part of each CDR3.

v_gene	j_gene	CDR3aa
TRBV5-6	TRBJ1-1	CASSLTRYTEAFF
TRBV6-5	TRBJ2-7	CASTATGTGSEQYF
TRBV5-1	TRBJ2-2	CASSLTTDNTGELFF
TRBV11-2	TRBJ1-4	CASSLDSTAPNEKLFF
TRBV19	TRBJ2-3	CASSIGGGTDTQYF
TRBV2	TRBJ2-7	CASGRGLYEQYF
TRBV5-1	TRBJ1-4	CASSPAVGQGNEKLFF
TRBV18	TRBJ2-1	CASSWGTAYNEQFF
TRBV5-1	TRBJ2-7	CASRPGQGPYEQYF
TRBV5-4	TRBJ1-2	CASSLEWGSNYGYTF
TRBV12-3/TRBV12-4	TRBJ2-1	CASSRGADEQFF
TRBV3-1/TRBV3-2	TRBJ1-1	CASSLTGKGAFF
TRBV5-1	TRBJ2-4	CASSLGTGGTIQYF
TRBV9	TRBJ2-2	CASSLAVLNTGELFF
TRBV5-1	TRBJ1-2	CASSSTGDYGYTF
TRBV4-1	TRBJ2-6	CASKSSGANVLTF
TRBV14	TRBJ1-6	CASSPRKALHF
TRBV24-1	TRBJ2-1	CATSDFGQGSGNEQFF
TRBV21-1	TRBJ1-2	CASLVEGYGYTF
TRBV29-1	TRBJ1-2	CSVVGGLGYGYTF
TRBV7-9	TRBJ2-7	CASSSGGVEQYF
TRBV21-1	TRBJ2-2	CASSTSPRYTGELFF
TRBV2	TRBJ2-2	CASFTQRGGGELFF
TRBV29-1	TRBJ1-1	CSFADWANEAFF
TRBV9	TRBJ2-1	CASSVDSRGALSYNEQFF
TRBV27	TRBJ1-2	CASSLKWTAYGYTF
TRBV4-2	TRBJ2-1	CASSQEYRGAGGNEQFF
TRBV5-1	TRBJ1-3	CASSSTTGFAGNTIYF
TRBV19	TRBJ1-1	CASSRTGENTEAFF
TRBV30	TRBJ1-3	CAWTGTGNTIYF
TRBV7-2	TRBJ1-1	CASSTSRQLPNTEAFF
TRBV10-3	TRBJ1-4	CAISPGTGIEKKLFF
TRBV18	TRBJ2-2	CASSPPFSFGMNTGELFF
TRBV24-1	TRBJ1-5	CATSDSGRGDQPQHF
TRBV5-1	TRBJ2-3	CASSFGPVDTQYF
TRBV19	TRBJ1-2	CASSLGTGEGYTF
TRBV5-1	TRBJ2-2	CASSRQGDTGELFF
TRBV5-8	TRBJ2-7	CASSLGGAVIYEQYF
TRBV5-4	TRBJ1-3	CASSRARDRAGNTIYF
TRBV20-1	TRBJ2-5	CSASEAGGPFQETQYF
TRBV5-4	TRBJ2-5	CASRKGLAGGQETQYF
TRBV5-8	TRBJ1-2	CASSRLSYGYTF
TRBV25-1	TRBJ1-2	CASSESAGYGYTF
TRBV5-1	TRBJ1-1	CASSLNTASNTEAFF
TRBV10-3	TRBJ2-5	CAISESQARVETQYF
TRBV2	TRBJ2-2	CAFLSENTGELFF
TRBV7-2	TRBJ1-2	CASSGDRAGGYTF
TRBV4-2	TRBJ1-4	CASSRTDRVTNEKLFF
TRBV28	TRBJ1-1	CASSPPTGLYTEAFF
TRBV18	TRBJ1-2	CASSLQGEYGYTF
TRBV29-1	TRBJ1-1	CSANGGVFTEAFF
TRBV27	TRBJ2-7	CASRWNGADTYEQYF
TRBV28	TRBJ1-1	CASRPERNTEAFF
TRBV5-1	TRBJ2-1	CASSPRTSALIGAYNEQFF
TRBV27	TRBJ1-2	CASSRGPTSNYGYTF
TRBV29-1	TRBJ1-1	CSGYGRRNTEAFF
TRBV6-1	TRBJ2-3	CASSGRWTSGGTRTDTQYF